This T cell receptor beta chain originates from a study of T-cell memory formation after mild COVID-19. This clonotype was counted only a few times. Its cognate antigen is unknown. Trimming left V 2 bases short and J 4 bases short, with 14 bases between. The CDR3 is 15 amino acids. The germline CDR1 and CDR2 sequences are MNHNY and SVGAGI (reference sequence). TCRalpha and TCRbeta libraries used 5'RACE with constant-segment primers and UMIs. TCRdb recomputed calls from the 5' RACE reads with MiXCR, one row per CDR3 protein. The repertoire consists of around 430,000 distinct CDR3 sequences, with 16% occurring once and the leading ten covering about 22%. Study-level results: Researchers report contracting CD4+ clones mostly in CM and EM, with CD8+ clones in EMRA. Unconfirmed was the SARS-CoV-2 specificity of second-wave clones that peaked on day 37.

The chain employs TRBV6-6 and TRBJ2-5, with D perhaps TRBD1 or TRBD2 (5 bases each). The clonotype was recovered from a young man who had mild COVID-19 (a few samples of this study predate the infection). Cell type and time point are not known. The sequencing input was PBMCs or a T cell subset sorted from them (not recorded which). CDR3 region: CASSYDSRGAETQYF. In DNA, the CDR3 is TGTGCCAGCAGTTACGACTCCCGAGGGGCAGAGACCCAGTACTTC.